The 23 T cell receptor beta chains below come from one sample, sequenced in a study of blood T cell repertoires in COVID-19. Repertoires were generated with immunoSEQ multiplex PCR, while TCRdb's copy carries only in-frame clones and drops some. The data contain 300,000 to 400,000 clones, around 86% of them singletons. The sequenced sample was peripheral blood. These receptors came from a woman aged 45-65 years with COVID-19, enrolled during active disease.

The chain links TRBV9 to TRBJ2-1, with 9 bases identical to TRBD1. From germline, CDR1 is SGDLS and CDR2 YYNGEE. The J segment lost 1 base and the V segment lost 3 bases, leaving 8 bases of the junction unmatched. This CDR3 region has 17 residues. In nucleotides, the CDR3 is TGTGCCAGCAGCGGGGGAACAGGGGGCCGATCCTACAATGAGCAGTTCTTC. It encodes CASSGGTGGRSYNEQFF.

V usage is TRBV27 and J usage is TRBJ1-2; the match to TRBD1 covers 8 bases. V gave up 5 bases and J gave up 3 bases; unmatched junction bases: 5. This CDR3 is built from 14 residues. Germline V gene data show CDR1 as MNHEY and CDR2 as SMNVEV (reference sequence). The CDR3 is CASSPGDRHYGYTF. CDR3 in DNA: TGTGCCAGCAGTCCGGGGGACAGGCACTATGGCTACACCTTC.

The chain carries TRBV24-1 and TRBJ2-1; 10 bases map to TRBD1. The length of the CDR3 is 16 residues. Germline V gene lookup returns CDR1 KGHDR and CDR2 SFDVKD. The J segment lost 6 bases and the V segment lost 4 bases, leaving 8 bases of the junction unmatched. CDR3 in amino acids: CATSEGGTGVGNEQFF. As DNA, the CDR3 is TGTGCCACCAGTGAGGGAGGGACAGGGGTTGGCAATGAGCAGTTCTTC.

The genes are TRBV2 and TRBJ2-7, with D possibly matching TRBD1 (6 bases). Germline CDR1 reads SNHLY; CDR2 reads FYNNEI. The CDR3 has 12 residues. Trimming took off 10 bases at V and 3 bases at J, with 13 bases between the two ends. CDR3 in amino acids: CATIRTDYEQYF. The DNA of the CDR3 is TGTGCCACCATCCGGACAGACTACGAGCAGTACTTC.

V and J are TRBV7-2 and TRBJ2-5; tentative D call: TRBD2 (6 bases). Trimming took 3 bases from V and 4 from J, leaving 24 bases between them. This CDR3 region has 18 residues. Germline CDR1 and CDR2: SGHTA and FQGNSA. The CDR3 protein is CASSLKMGGVRPGETQYF. The CDR3 DNA reads as TGTGCCAGCAGCTTGAAAATGGGCGGGGTACGACCGGGAGAGACCCAGTACTTC.

The J gene is TRBJ2-5, the V gene TRBV6-4; TRBD2 agrees at 15 bases. The CDR3 runs 14 residues. Germline loops: CDR1 MRHNA, CDR2 SNTAGT. V lost 8 bases and J lost 5; bases outside the gene matches: 3. The DNA of the CDR3 is TGTGCCAGCCCGGGGACTAGCGGGAGGGAGACCCAGTACTTC. Translated, it gives CASPGTSGRETQYF.

V gene TRBV6-2 or TRBV6-3 combines with J gene TRBJ1-2; possibly TRBD1 for D (6 bases). Deletions cut 4 bases from V and 6 bases from J, with 24 bases between. In germline, CDR1 is MNHEY, CDR2 SVGEGT. This CDR3 is built from 17 residues. CDR3 residues: CASSSEIGGEAQDGYTF. The DNA for the CDR3 is TGTGCCAGCAGTTCGGAGATAGGGGGGGAAGCTCAGGATGGCTACACCTTC.

The sample holds a few counts of this clone. This sequence joins TRBV5-4 and TRBJ2-2, with D tentatively TRBD1 (6 bases). The CDR3 has 17 residues. The V and J ends lost 0 bases and 3 bases respectively, with 15 bases between them. CDR1 and CDR2 (germline): SGHNT, YYREEE (reference sequence). This chain's CDR3 is CASSLGSTGSYTGELFF. The DNA of the CDR3 is TGTGCCAGCAGCTTGGGATCAACAGGGAGCTACACCGGGGAGCTGTTTTTT.

The chain combines TRBV30 with TRBJ2-1; 10 nucleotides line up with TRBD1. J was trimmed by 3 bases and V by 4 bases; bases with no gene match: 9. Germline CDR1 reads GTSNPN; CDR2 reads SVGIG (reference sequence). The CDR3 sequence is 16 residues long. The CDR3 reads CAWNLRDRGIYNEQFF. CDR3 DNA: TGTGCCTGGAACCTCCGGGACAGGGGTATCTACAATGAGCAGTTCTTC. Based on the CDR3 plus reference TRBV30 and TRBJ2-1, the full variable domain is SQTIHQWPATLVQPVGSPLSLECTVEGTSNPNLYWYRQAAGRGLQLLFYSVGIGQISSEVPQNLSASRPQDRQFILSSKKLLLSDSGFYLCAWNLRDRGIYNEQFFGPGTRLTVL.

In its sample, this clone was seen once. The V and J genes are TRBV18 and TRBJ1-1; D is uncertain. V lost 5 bases, J lost 1 base, and 8 bases lay in between. CDR3 length equals 13 residues. The germline V gene encodes CDR1 KGHSH and CDR2 LQKENI. The CDR3 loop reads CASSARQNTEAFF. CDR3 DNA: TGTGCCAGCTCAGCCCGACAGAACACTGAAGCTTTCTTT.

The chain couples TRBV5-4 to TRBJ1-2; 10 positions agree with TRBD1. J was trimmed by 4 bases and V by 4 bases; bases with no gene match: 4. Looked up from germline, CDR1 is SGHNT and CDR2 is YYREEE (reference sequence). The CDR3 runs 14 residues. In DNA, the CDR3 is TGTGCCAGCAGCGGGGGGACAGGGGCCTATGGCTACACCTTC. As protein: CASSGGTGAYGYTF.

The gene calls are TRBV14 and TRBJ2-5; 9 bases align to TRBD2. This CDR3 has 12 amino acids. Trimming cost V 7 bases and J 5 bases; bases outside gene matches: 2. CDR1 and CDR2 (germline): SGHDN, FVKESK. CDR3: CASKGTSETQYF. The CDR3 bases are TGTGCCAGCAAGGGGACTAGCGAGACCCAGTACTTC.

The V and J genes are TRBV30 and TRBJ2-3; TRBD1 matches at 8 bases. CDR3 length: 14 residues. With 3 bases clipped from V and 5 bases from J, the junction kept 7 bases outside the gene matches. The germline V gene encodes CDR1 GTSNPN and CDR2 SVGIG (reference sequence). CDR3 sequence: CAWRPGGVKDTQYF. The CDR3 DNA sequence: TGTGCCTGGAGACCAGGGGGCGTCAAAGATACGCAGTATTTT.

The chain recombines TRBV5-6 with TRBJ2-1, with TRBD2 matching over 9 bases. Germline V gene data show CDR1 as SGHDT and CDR2 as YYEEEE. The CDR3 is 15 amino acids. The V gene end was trimmed by 0 bases and the J gene end by 7 bases; junction bases not matched to a gene: 5. CDR3 loop: CASSLGSLAGNEQFF. CDR3 nucleotides: TGTGCCAGCAGCTTGGGGAGCCTAGCGGGAAATGAGCAGTTCTTC.

The chain uses TRBV4-1 and TRBJ1-2; TRBD1 might be the D (5 bases). V gave up 1 base and J gave up 4 bases, with 16 bases separating them. CDR3 length equals 16 residues. Germline V gene lookup returns CDR1 MGHRA and CDR2 YSYEKL. The CDR3 DNA is TGCGCCAGCAGCCAAGTGGGGCTAAGGGGATCCTATGGCTACACCTTC. Encoded protein: CASSQVGLRGSYGYTF.

CDR3: CAWRTSNEQYF. In DNA, the CDR3 is TGTGCCTGGAGAACAAGTAACGAGCAGTACTTC. V usage is TRBV30 and J usage is TRBJ2-7; no reliable D call. V shed 3 bases and J shed 5 bases, with 8 bases lying between them. The CDR3 length is 11 residues. Germline V gene sequence: CDR1 GTSNPN, CDR2 SVGIG (reference sequence). The full variable domain, completed using reference TRBV30 and TRBJ2-7, is SQTIHQWPATLVQPVGSPLSLECTVEGTSNPNLYWYRQAAGRGLQLLFYSVGIGQISSEVPQNLSASRPQDRQFILSSKKLLLSDSGFYLCAWRTSNEQYFGPGTRLTVT.

The chain is built from TRBV6-5 and TRBJ2-7; 7 nucleotides line up with TRBD2. Germline lookup yields CDR1 MNHEY and CDR2 SVGAGI. The CDR3 is 12 amino acids. The trim removed 5 bases at V and 6 bases at J, leaving 4 bases unmatched. This chain's CDR3 is CASSRAGVEQYF. CDR3 DNA: TGTGCCAGCAGTCGGGCGGGAGTCGAGCAGTACTTC.

The V gene is TRBV3-1 (or the pseudogene TRBV3-2), the J gene TRBJ2-3, with 7 bases matching TRBD2. The CDR3 is 15 amino acids. V was pared by 1 base and J by 3 bases, with 4 bases of the junction left unmatched. Germline V gene sequence: CDR1 LGHDT, CDR2 YNNKEL (reference sequence). The DNA for the CDR3 is TGTGCCAGCAGCCAAGTTTTTAGCGGGACAGATACGCAGTATTTT. It is translated as CASSQVFSGTDTQYF.

This clone occurred once. The chain employs TRBV7-3 and TRBJ1-4; 8 bases align to TRBD1. The CDR3 spans 15 residues. Germline CDR1 and CDR2: SGHTA and FQGTGA. V trimming: 5 bases; J trimming: 7 bases; junction bases outside the gene matches: 9. The CDR3 DNA is TGTGCCAGCAGCCCAGGGACAGGCTTGAGTGAAAAACTGTTTTTT. Its protein is CASSPGTGLSEKLFF.

The genes are TRBV5-5 and TRBJ1-1; D is undetermined. CDR1 and CDR2 from the germline V gene are SGHKS and YYEKEE (reference sequence). V lost 6 bases and J 0 bases, leaving 9 bases between the germline ends. The CDR3 is 13 amino acids. In DNA form, the CDR3 reads TGTGCCAGCAAGGCAGGCGTGAACACTGAAGCTTTCTTT. Its protein product is CASKAGVNTEAFF.

The chain employs TRBV5-1 and TRBJ2-2, with D perhaps matching TRBD1 (6 bases). Deletions cut 4 bases from V and 0 bases from J, with 13 bases between. Germline CDR1 is SGHRS and CDR2 is YFSETQ. The length of the CDR3 is 16 residues. This CDR3 is CASSPSTGTNTGELFF. CDR3 nucleotides: TGCGCCAGCAGCCCTTCGACAGGTACGAACACCGGGGAGCTGTTTTTT.

The DNA for the CDR3 is TGTGCCACCAGCAGAGATCGGAGGGGATTGGGCAATCAGCCCCAGCATTTT. Its protein is CATSRDRRGLGNQPQHF. This rearrangement joins TRBV15 to TRBJ1-5, with a weak D call TRBD1 (5 bases). Germline lookup yields CDR1 LNHNV and CDR2 YYDKDF (reference sequence). V lost 0 bases and J lost 2, with 14 bases in between. The CDR3 totals 17 residues.

The chain joins TRBV6-1 to TRBJ1-2, with D hard to call. Germline V gives CDR1 MNHNS, CDR2 SASEGT. The CDR3 is 13 amino acids. Trimming stripped 3 bases from V and 6 bases from J, with 11 bases between. CDR3 sequence reads: CASSDTIPDGYTF. The CDR3 bases are TGTGCCAGCAGTGACACTATCCCGGATGGCTACACCTTC.